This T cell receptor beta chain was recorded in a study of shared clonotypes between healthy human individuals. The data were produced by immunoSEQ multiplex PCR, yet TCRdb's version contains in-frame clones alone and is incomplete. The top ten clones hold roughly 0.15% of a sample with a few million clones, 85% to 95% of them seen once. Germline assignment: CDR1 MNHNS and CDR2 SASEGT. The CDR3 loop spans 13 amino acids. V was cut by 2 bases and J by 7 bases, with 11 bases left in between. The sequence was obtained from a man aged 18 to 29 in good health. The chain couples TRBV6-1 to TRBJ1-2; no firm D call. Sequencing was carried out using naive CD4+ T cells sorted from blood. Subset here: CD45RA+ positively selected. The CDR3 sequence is CASSERPQIGYTF. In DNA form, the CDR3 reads TGTGCCAGCAGTGAACGACCACAGATTGGCTACACCTTC.